The 2 T cell receptor beta chains below were found in one sample sequenced in a study of cytomegalovirus exposure and HLA in healthy donors. The primer mix had 60 Vbeta and 13 Jbeta primers. Produced via immunoSEQ multiplex PCR; TCRdb's table is partial and in-frame only. Of 100,000 or so clones listed, nearly 80% are singletons. Material: PBMCs. All receptors come from a woman aged 40 to 50 in good health and CMV-seropositive.

This clone came up once. This chain joins TRBV19 and TRBJ2-5; tentatively, D is TRBD2 (6 bases). The J call could be wrong; TRBJ2-7 is a better fit for the DNA end. CDR1 and CDR2 (germline): LNHDA, SQIVND (reference sequence). This CDR3 comprises 16 residues. CDR3 DNA: TGTGCCAGTAGTAGTCCGCGGGAAGCGGCCGGTTACGAGCAGTACTTC. Translating gives CASSSPREAAGYEQYF.

V gene TRBV7-3 combines with J gene TRBJ2-1; 14 bases are a match to TRBD2. Germline V gives CDR1 SGHTA, CDR2 FQGTGA. The CDR3 contains 18 residues. V trimming: 5 bases; J trimming: 0 bases; junction bases outside the gene matches: 6. CDR3 sequence reads: CASSPGTSGRVSYNEQFF. The CDR3 coding sequence is TGTGCCAGCAGCCCCGGGACTAGCGGGAGAGTCTCCTACAATGAGCAGTTCTTC.